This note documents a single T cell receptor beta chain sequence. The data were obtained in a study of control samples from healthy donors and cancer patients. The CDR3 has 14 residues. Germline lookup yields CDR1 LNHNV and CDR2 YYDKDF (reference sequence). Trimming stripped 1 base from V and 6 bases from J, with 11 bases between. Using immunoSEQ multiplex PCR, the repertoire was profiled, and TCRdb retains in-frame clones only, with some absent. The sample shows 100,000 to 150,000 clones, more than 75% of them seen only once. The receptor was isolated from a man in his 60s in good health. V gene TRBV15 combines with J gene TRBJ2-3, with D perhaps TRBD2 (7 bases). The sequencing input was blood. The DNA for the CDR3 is TGTGCCACCAGCAGAGGGGGGGGCATGGATACGCAGTATTTT. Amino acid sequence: CATSRGGGMDTQYF.